Listed below are T cell receptor beta chains from one sample, sequenced in a study of T cells in Graves' hyperthyroidism and ophthalmopathy. TCRdb fed the multiplex PCR reads into MiXCR, producing one record per CDR3 protein. The sample carries hundreds of thousands of distinct CDR3 sequences, over 35% recorded once. Sequenced sample: blood. These receptors came from a man between 18 and 35 years old with Graves' hyperthyroidism. The CDR3 runs from the conserved cysteine through the conserved F or W. The order of the fields is V gene, J gene, CDR3 protein.

TRBV12-3/TRBV12-4,TRBJ1-5,CASSFGGANQPQHF
TRBV20-1,TRBJ1-3,CSARDNGISGNTIYF
TRBV15,TRBJ2-3,CATSRDRGGGGATTQYF
TRBV12-3/TRBV12-4,TRBJ1-4,CASSFRGFGLFF
TRBV5-5,TRBJ1-5,CASSLPGQSNQPQHF
TRBV10-3,TRBJ2-2,CAIREGTPNTGELFF
TRBV10-3,TRBJ1-6,CAISGQEGSPLHF
TRBV29-1,TRBJ2-5,CSVEHLARTQYF
TRBV10-3,TRBJ1-1,CAISGLGNTEAFF
TRBV29-1,TRBJ1-2,CSVEQRGQGYTF
TRBV4-1,TRBJ1-4,CASSQPGQGQKLFF
TRBV2,TRBJ2-6,CASSEGLGANVLTF
TRBV12-3/TRBV12-4,TRBJ1-2,CASSYSRGNYGYTF
TRBV6-5,TRBJ1-1,CASSYSMGDTEAFF
TRBV5-1,TRBJ1-2,CASSLASDRGSGGYTF
TRBV11-2,TRBJ1-2,CASSPGPINSTF
TRBV7-8,TRBJ1-2,CASSFGGHYGYTF
TRBV24-1,TRBJ2-5,CATSDSRLAGRAQETQYF
TRBV6-6,TRBJ1-5,CASSFGGFNQPQHF
TRBV25-1,TRBJ1-1,CASSEWGQGLNTEAFF
TRBV9,TRBJ1-1,CASGVVPGGMNTEAFF
TRBV14,TRBJ2-7,CASSQDGVDPTYEQYF
TRBV29-1,TRBJ2-1,CSVAVMGQIWFF
TRBV11-2,TRBJ2-6,CASSLGSEANVLTF